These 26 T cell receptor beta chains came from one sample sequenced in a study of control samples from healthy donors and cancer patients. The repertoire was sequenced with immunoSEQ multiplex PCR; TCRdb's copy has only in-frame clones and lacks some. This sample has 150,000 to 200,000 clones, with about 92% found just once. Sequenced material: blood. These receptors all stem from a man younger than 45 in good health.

The DNA for the CDR3 is TGTGCCAGCAGTTCACAGGGAATGTACACTGAAGCTTTCTTT. Amino acids: CASSSQGMYTEAFF. The V gene is TRBV27, the J gene TRBJ1-1, with D possibly being TRBD1 (6 bases). The CDR3 runs 14 residues. Per germline, CDR1 MNHEY and CDR2 SMNVEV (reference sequence). Trimming removed 4 bases from V and 3 bases from J, with 12 bases in between.

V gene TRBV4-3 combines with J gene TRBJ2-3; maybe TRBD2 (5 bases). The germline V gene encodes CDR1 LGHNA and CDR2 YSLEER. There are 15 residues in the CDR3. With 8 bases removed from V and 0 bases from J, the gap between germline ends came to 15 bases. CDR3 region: CASGSGSLSTDTQYF. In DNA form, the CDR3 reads TGCGCCAGCGGGTCGGGGAGTCTTAGCACAGATACGCAGTATTTT.

The CDR3 DNA is TGTGCCATCAGTACCAGGGGTTCACCCCTCCACTTT. This codes for CAISTRGSPLHF. The chain couples TRBV10-3 to TRBJ1-6, with D possibly being TRBD1 (6 bases). Trimming shortened V by 5 bases and J by 9 bases, and 8 bases separated the two germline ends. This CDR3 is built from 12 residues. The germline V gene has CDR1 ENHRY and CDR2 SYGVKD.

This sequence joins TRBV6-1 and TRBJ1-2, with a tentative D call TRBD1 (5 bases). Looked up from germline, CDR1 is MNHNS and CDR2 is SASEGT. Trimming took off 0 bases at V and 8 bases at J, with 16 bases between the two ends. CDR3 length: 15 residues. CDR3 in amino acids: CASSEASVQAGGYTF. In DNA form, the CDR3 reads TGTGCCAGCAGTGAAGCCTCGGTACAGGCCGGCGGCTACACCTTC.

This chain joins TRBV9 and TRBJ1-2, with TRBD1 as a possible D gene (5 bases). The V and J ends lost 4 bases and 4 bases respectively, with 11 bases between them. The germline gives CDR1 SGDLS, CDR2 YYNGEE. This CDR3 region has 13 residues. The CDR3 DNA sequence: TGTGCCAGCAGCTTCCCGGGGGTCTATGGCTACACCTTC. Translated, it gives CASSFPGVYGYTF.

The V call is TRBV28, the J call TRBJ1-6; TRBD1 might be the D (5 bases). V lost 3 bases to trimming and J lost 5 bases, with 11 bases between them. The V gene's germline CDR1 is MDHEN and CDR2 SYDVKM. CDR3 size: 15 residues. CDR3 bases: TGTGCCAGCAGTTTTCCCGACAGAGATAATTCACCCCTCCACTTT. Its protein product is CASSFPDRDNSPLHF.

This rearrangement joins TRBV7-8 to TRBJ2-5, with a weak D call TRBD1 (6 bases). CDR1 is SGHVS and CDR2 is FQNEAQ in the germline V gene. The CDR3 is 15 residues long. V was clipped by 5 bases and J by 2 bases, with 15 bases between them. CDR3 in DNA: TGTGCCAGCAGCCCAGGGGACACGTCACAAGAGACCCAGTACTTC. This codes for CASSPGDTSQETQYF.

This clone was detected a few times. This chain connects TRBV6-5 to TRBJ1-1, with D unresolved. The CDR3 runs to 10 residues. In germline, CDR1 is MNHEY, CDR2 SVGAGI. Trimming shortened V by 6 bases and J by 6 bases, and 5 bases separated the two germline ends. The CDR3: CASRDAEAFF. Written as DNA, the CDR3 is TGTGCCAGCAGGGACGCTGAAGCTTTCTTT.

CDR3 coding DNA: TGTGCTAGTGGGGCGGGCGGATTGGGGAGATGGCCCCAGCATTTT. Encoded protein: CASGAGGLGRWPQHF. The J gene is TRBJ1-5, the V gene TRBV12-5; D is undetermined. The CDR3 runs 15 residues. V shed 6 bases and J shed 9 bases, with 21 bases lying between them. Germline V lookup: CDR1 LGHNT, CDR2 FRNRAP.

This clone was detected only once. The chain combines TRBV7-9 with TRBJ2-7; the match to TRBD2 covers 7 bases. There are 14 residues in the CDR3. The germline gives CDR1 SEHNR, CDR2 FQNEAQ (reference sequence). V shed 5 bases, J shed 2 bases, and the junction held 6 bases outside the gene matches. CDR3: CASSGDYQTYEQYF. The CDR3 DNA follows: TGTGCCAGCAGCGGGGACTACCAAACCTACGAGCAGTACTTC.

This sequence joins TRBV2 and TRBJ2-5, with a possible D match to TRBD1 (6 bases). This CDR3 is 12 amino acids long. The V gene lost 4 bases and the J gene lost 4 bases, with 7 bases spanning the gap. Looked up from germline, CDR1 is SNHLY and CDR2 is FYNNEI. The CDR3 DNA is TGTGCCAGCAGTGTACAGGGAGAGACCCAGTACTTC. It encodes CASSVQGETQYF.

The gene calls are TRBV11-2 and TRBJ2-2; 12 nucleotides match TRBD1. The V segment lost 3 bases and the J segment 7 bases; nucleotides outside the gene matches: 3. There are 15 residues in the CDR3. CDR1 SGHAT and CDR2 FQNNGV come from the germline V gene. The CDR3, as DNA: TGTGCCAGCAGCTTGGGACAGGGGGCGGGCGGGGAGCTGTTTTTT. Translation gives CASSLGQGAGGELFF.

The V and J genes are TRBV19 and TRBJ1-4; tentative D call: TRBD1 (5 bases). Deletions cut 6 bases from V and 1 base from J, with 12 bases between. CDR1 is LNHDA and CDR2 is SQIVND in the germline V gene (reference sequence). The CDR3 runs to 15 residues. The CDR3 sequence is CASRRRGVTNEKLFF. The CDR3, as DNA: TGTGCCAGTAGGCGAAGAGGGGTAACTAATGAAAAACTGTTTTTT.

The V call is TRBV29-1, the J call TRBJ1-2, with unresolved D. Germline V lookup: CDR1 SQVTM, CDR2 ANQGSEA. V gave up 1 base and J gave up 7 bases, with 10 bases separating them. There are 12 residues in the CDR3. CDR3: CSVEASSPGYTF. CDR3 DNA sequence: TGCAGCGTTGAAGCCTCTAGTCCTGGCTACACCTTC.

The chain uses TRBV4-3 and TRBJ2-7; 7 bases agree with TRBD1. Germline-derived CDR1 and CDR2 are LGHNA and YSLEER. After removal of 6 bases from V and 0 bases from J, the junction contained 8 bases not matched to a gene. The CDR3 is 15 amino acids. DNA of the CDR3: TGCGCCAGCAGTGCGCGGCAGGGGGTCTCCTACGAGCAGTACTTC. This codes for CASSARQGVSYEQYF.

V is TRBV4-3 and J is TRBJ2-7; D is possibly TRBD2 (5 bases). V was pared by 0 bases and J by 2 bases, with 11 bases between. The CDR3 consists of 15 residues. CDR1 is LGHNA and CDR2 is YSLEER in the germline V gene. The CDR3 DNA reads TGCGCCAGCAGCCAAGAGGGTGAGGGAACCTACGAGCAGTACTTC. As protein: CASSQEGEGTYEQYF.

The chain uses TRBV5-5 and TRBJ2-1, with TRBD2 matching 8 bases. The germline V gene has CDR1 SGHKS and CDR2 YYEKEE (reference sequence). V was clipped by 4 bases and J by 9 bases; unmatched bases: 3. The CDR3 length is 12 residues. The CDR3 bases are TGTGCCAGCAGCAGACTAGCGCTTGAGCAGTTCTTC. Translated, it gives CASSRLALEQFF.

This chain's CDR3 is CATSRGGSGDTQYF. The CDR3 nucleotides are TGTGCCACCAGCAGGGGGGGCTCTGGAGATACGCAGTATTTT. This chain joins TRBV15 and TRBJ2-3, with D perhaps TRBD1 or TRBD2 (6 bases each). Trimming removed 3 bases at V and 5 bases at J, with 12 bases between. The germline V gene has CDR1 LNHNV and CDR2 YYDKDF (reference sequence). There are 14 residues in the CDR3.

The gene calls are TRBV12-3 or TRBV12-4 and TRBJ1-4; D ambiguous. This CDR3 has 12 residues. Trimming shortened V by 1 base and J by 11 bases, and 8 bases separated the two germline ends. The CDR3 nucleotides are TGTGCCAGCAGTTTAGTAGGCAATAAACTGTTTTTT. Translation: CASSLVGNKLFF.

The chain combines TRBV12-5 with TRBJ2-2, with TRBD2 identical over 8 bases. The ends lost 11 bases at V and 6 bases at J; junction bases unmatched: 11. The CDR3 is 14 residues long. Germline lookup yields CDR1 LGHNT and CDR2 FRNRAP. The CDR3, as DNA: TGTGCTCGGGCCGGGGGGGCCTTGGCCGGGGAGCTGTTTTTT. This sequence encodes CARAGGALAGELFF.

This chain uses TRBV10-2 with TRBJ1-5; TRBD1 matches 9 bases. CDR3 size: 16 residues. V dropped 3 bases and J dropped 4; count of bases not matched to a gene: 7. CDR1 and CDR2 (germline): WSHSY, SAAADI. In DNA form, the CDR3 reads TGCGCCAGCAGTGATCCCCCGGGGACAGGGAATCAGCCCCAGCATTTT. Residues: CASSDPPGTGNQPQHF.

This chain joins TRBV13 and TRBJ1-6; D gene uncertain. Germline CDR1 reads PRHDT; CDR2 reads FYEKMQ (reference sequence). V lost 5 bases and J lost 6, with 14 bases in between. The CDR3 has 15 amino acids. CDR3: CASSGRRWGNSPLHF. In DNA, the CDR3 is TGTGCCAGCAGCGGCCGTCGGTGGGGTAATTCACCCCTCCACTTT. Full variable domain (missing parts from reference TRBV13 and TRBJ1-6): AAGVIQSPRHLIKEKRETATLKCYPIPRHDTVYWYQQGPGQDPQFLISFYEKMQSDKGSIPDRFSAQQFSDYHSELNMSSLELGDSALYFCASSGRRWGNSPLHFGNGTRLTVT.

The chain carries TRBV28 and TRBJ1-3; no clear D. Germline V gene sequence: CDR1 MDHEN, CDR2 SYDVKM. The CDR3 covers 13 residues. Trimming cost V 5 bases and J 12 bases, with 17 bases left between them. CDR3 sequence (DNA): TGTGCCAGCAGTGGAAGGACTTACGCCCTCATATATTTT. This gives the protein CASSGRTYALIYF.

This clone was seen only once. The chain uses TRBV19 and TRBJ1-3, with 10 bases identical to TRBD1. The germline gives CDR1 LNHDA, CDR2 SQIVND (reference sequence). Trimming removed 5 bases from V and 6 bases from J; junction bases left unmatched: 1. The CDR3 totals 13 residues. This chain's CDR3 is CASSGTGVNTIYF. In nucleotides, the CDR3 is TGTGCCAGTAGTGGGACAGGGGTAAACACCATATATTTT.

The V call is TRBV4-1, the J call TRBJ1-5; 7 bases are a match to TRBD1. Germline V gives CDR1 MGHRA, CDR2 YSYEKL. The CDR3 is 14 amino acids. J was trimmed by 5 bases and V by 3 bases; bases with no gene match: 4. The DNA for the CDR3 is TGCGCCAGCAGCCACAGGGGGAACGATCAGCCCCAGCATTTT. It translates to CASSHRGNDQPQHF.

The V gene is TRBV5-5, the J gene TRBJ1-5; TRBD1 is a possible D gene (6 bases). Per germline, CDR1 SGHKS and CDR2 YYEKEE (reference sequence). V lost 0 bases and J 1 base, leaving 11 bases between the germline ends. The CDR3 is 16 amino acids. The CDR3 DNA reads TGTGCCAGCAGCTTGGAGCAGGGGCTGAGCAATCAGCCCCAGCATTTT. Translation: CASSLEQGLSNQPQHF.